The source of this T cell receptor (beta chain) is a study of T cell responses to AZD1222 COVID-19 vaccine. The method was immunoSEQ multiplex PCR; TCRdb's version includes in-frame clones alone and lacks a portion of them. The table has 150,000 to 250,000 clones, 80% to 95% seen once. For this clone: The antigen remains unidentified.

Germline V gene sequence: CDR1 SGHTA, CDR2 FQGNSA. V shed 6 bases and J shed 4 bases, with 12 bases lying between them. The CDR3 covers 14 residues. Study conclusions and caveats: There were vaccine-associated CD4 TCRs across spike, dominant at 160-218 and 743-854. When two AZD1222 doses had been given, Spike-specific TCR breadth and depth rose.

The chain joins TRBV7-2 to TRBJ1-4; D uncertain. This TCR was recovered from an adult who received the AZD1222 COVID-19 vaccine. This sample comprised peripheral blood, obtained 28 days after the second AZD1222 dose. The CDR3 loop is CASRSGQINEKLFF. The CDR3 DNA reads TGTGCCAGCAGATCCGGGCAGATTAATGAAAAACTGTTTTTT.